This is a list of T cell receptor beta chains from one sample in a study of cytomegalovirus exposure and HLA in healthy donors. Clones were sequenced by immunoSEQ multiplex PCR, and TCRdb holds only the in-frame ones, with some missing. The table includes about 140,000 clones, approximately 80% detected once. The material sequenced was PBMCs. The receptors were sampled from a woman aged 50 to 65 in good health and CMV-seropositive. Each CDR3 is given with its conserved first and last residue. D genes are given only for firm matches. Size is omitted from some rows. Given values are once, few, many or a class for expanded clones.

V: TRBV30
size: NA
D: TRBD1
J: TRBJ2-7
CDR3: CAWRRGTGFGEQYF
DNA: TGTGCCTGGAGACGTGGGACAGGGTTTGGCGAGCAGTACTTC

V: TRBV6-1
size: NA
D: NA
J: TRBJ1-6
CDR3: CASRLPGSYLIHF
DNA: TGTGCCAGCAGACTCCCCGGGTCCTACCTTATCCACTTT

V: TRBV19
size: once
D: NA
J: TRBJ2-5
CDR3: CASSIRGDPAREYF
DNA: TGTGCCAGTAGTATTCGGGGTGATCCAGCCCGGGAGTACTTC

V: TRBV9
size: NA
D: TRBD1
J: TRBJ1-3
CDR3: CASSARQGSGNTIYF
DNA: TGTGCCAGCAGCGCCCGACAGGGCTCTGGAAACACCATATATTTT

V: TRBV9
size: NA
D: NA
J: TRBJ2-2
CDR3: CASSVEGYTGELFF
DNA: TGTGCCAGCAGCGTAGAGGGGTACACCGGGGAGCTGTTTTTT

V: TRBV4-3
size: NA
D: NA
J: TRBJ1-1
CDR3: CASSQEVRGTEAFF
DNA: TGCGCCAGCAGCCAAGAGGTACGAGGGACTGAAGCTTTCTTT

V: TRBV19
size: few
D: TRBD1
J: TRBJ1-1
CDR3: CASSISGGWRNTEAFF
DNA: TGTGCCAGTAGTATCTCAGGGGGCTGGAGGAACACTGAAGCTTTCTTT

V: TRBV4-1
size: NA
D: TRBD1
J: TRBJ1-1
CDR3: CASSQSGTAGGKTEAFF
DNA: TGCGCCAGCAGCCAATCCGGGACAGCAGGGGGTAAGACTGAAGCTTTCTTT

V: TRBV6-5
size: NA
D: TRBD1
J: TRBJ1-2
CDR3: CASSSRTGNSGYTF
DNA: TGTGCCAGCAGTTCGAGGACAGGGAATTCTGGCTACACCTTC

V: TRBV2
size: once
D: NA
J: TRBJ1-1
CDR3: CASRQGGVNTEAFF
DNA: TGTGCCAGCAGGCAGGGAGGGGTGAACACTGAAGCTTTCTTT

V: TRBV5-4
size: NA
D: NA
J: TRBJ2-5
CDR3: CASNLWESETQYF
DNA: TGTGCCAGCAACCTATGGGAGTCCGAGACCCAGTACTTC

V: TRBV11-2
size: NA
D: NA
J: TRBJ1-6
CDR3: CASSLPVYNSPLHF
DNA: TGTGCCAGCAGCTTACCGGTCTATAATTCACCCCTCCACTTT

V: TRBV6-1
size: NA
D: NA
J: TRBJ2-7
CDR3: CASTRDLYEQYF
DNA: TGTGCCAGCACGAGGGATCTTTACGAGCAGTACTTC

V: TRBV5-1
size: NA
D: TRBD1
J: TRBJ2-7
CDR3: CASSPSGGASSYEQYF
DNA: TGCGCCAGCAGCCCCTCAGGGGGCGCAAGCTCCTACGAGCAGTACTTC

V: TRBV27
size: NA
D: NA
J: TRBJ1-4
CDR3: CATSGRGNEKLFF
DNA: TGTGCCACCTCTGGGAGGGGTAATGAAAAACTGTTTTTT

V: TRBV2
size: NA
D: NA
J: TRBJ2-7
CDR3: CATNPQRATYEQYF
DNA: TGTGCCACCAACCCCCAGCGGGCGACCTACGAGCAGTACTTC

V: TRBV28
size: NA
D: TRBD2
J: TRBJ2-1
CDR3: CASSLTSGGPLF
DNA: TGTGCCAGCAGCCTGACTAGCGGGGGCCCCCTCTTC

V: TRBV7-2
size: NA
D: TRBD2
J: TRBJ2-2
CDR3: CASSLGRLAGNTGELFF
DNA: TGTGCCAGCAGCTTAGGGCGACTAGCGGGGAACACCGGGGAGCTGTTTTTT

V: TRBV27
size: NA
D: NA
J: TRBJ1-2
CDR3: CARPLPVLPLRYGYTF
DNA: TGTGCCAGACCCCTCCCCGTACTACCCTTACGCTATGGCTACACCTTC

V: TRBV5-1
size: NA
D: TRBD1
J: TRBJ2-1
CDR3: CASSRTGNNEQFF
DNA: TGCGCCAGCAGCCGGACAGGGAACAATGAGCAGTTCTTC

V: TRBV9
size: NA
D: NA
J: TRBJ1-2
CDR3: CASSEGANYGYTF
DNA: TGTGCCAGCAGCGAGGGAGCTAACTATGGCTACACCTTC

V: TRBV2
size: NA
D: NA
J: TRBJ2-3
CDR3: CASRERADTQYF
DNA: TGTGCCAGCAGGGAGAGGGCAGATACGCAGTATTTT

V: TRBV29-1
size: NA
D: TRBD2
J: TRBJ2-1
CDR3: CSVTASGGAAYNEQFF
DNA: TGCAGCGTAACGGCTAGCGGGGGGGCGGCCTACAATGAGCAGTTCTTC

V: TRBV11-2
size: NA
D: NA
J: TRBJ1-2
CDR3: CASSPPGASGYTF
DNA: TGTGCCAGCAGCCCTCCTGGGGCCTCGGGCTACACCTTC

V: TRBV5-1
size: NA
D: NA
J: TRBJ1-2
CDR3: CASSLDLRGAGYGYTF
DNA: TGCGCCAGCAGCTTGGACCTCAGGGGCGCAGGGTATGGCTACACCTTC

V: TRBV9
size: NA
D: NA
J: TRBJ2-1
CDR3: CASSVGGPAEQFF
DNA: TGTGCCAGCAGCGTAGGGGGGCCCGCCGAGCAGTTCTTC

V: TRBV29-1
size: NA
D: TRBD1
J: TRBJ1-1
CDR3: CSVYTGGNTEAFF
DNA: TGCAGCGTCTATACAGGGGGAAACACTGAAGCTTTCTTT

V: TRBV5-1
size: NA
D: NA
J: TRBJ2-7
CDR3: CASSLGPAGVSYEQYF
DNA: TGCGCCAGCAGCTTGGGCCCCGCAGGGGTGTCCTACGAGCAGTACTTC

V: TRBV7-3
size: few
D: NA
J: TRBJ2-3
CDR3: CASSPTGLSTDTQYF
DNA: TGTGCCAGCAGCCCTACAGGGCTTAGCACAGATACGCAGTATTTT

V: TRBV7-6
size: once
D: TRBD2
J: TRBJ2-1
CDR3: CASSPLAGDLRNEQFF
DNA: TGTGCCAGCAGCCCACTAGCGGGAGACCTCCGCAATGAGCAGTTCTTC